This TCR beta chain comes out of a study of spatial heterogeneity in lung cancer. Time point: blood at routine non-recurrence follow-up after resection. Sequencing was performed on whole RNA extracted from tumor and nontumor lung tissue, or from frozen PBMC, and the material was left unsorted. Germline V gene sequence: CDR1 SGHTA, CDR2 FQGTGA. This CDR3 has 15 amino acids. The germline V and J ends were trimmed by 2 bases and 1 base, with 11 bases remaining between them. TCRdb called the 5' RACE reads again in MiXCR, with one record for every CDR3 protein. Of about 120,000 distinct CDR3 sequences in the sample, 12% were seen once.

The sequence was collected from a male donor with early-stage non-small cell lung cancer. Here the sequenced sample was PBMCs, taken at follow-up. The V call is TRBV7-3, the J call TRBJ1-1; TRBD1 might be the D (6 bases). The CDR3 loop reads CASSLSGQRNTEAFF. The CDR3 nucleotides read TGTGCCAGCAGCTTATCAGGACAGCGGAACACTGAAGCTTTCTTT.